This T cell receptor (beta chain) was recovered during a study of human T cells and chemical hapten exposure. V lost 5 bases, J lost 7 bases, and 20 bases stayed unmatched. The CDR3 runs 19 residues. Germline-derived CDR1 and CDR2 are SGHVS and FQNEAQ. TCRdb recomputed calls from the RACE reads with MiXCR, one row per CDR3 protein. The sample has about 70,000 distinct CDR3 sequences, about 8.5% seen once. Specified time point: patch test 2, 6 weeks after DPC sensitization. This sample's treatment: therapeutic diphenylcyclopropenone sensitization with weekly scalp DPC. The study's findings and limits: Donors were affected by alopecia, so their immune reaction might vary from that of healthy individuals.

In its sample, this clonotype was seen a few times. Its antigen is unknown. This chain uses TRBV7-8 with TRBJ2-4; 10 bases map to TRBD1. The sample was whole blood, taken in connection with sensitization to the hapten diphenylcyclopropenone (DPC). The clonotype comes from a woman aged 50 to 65 with alopecia areata. Some clones in this sample may be carry-over from other donors' samples. CDR3 residues: CASSSGRTGGGFRRNIQYF. Here the CDR3 DNA reads TGTGCCAGCAGCAGTGGGAGGACAGGGGGAGGGTTTAGGAGGAACATTCAGTACTTC.